The subject of this entry is one T cell receptor (beta chain). CDR3 length: 15 amino acids. Germline trimming cut 5 bases from V and 2 bases from J; bases unmatched to any gene: 6. Per germline, CDR1 PRHDT and CDR2 FYEKMQ (reference sequence). These data are taken from a study of cytomegalovirus exposure and HLA in healthy donors. Vbeta (60) and Jbeta (13) primers were used in the PCR. Produced via immunoSEQ multiplex PCR; TCRdb's table is partial and in-frame only. Of 250,000 to 350,000 clones listed, 80% to 90% are singletons. This receptor was taken from a woman between 18 and 29 years old in good health and CMV-seronegative. The J gene is TRBJ1-5, the V gene TRBV13; TRBD1 aligns across 7 bases. Sequencing was carried out using PBMCs. The CDR3 nucleotides are TGTGCCAGCAGCCAGCGTACAGGGGGCAATCAGCCCCAGCATTTT. It codes for CASSQRTGGNQPQHF.